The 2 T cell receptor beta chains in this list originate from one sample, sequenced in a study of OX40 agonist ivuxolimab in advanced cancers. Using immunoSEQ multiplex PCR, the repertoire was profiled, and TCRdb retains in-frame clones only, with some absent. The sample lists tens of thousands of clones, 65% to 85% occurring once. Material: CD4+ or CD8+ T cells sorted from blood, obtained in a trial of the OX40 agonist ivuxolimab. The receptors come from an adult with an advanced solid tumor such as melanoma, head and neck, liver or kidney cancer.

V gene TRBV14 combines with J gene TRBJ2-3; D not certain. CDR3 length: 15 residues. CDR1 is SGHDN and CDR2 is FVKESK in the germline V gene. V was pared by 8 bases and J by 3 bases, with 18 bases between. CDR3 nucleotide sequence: TGTGCCAGCCGACCGATCACAGAAAGGACAGATACGCAGTATTTT. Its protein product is CASRPITERTDTQYF.

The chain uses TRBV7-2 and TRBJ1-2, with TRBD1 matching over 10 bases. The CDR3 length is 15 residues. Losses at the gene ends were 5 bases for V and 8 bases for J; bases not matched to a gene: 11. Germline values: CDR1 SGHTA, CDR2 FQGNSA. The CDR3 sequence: CASSPRTGGERGYTF. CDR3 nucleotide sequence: TGTGCCAGCAGCCCGAGGACAGGGGGGGAGAGAGGCTACACCTTC.